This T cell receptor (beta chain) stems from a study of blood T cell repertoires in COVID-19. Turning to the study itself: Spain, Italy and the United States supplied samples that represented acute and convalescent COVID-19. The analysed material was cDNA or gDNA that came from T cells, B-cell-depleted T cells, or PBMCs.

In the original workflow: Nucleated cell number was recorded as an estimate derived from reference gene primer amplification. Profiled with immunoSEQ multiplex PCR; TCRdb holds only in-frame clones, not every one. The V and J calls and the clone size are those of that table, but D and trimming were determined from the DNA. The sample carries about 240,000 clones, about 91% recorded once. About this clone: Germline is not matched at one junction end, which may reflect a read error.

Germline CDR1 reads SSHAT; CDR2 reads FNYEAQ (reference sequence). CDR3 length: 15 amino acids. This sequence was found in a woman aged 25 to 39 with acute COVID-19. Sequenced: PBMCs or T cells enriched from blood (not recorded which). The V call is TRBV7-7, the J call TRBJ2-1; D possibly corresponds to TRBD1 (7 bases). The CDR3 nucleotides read TGTGCTAGCAGCTTAGGGTCAGGGGGGCTGGATGAGCAGTTCTTC. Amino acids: CASSLGSGGLDEQFF.